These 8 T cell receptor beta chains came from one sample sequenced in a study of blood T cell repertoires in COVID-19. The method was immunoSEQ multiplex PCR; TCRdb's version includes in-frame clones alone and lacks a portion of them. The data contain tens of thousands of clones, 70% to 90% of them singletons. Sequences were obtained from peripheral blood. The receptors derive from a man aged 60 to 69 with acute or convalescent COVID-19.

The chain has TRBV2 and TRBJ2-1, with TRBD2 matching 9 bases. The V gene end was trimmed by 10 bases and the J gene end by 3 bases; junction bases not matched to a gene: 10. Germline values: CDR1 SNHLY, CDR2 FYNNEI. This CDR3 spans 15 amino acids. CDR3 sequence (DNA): TGTGCCACCCTCGGTAGCGGGAGACGCTACAATGAGCAGTTCTTC. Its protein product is CATLGSGRRYNEQFF.

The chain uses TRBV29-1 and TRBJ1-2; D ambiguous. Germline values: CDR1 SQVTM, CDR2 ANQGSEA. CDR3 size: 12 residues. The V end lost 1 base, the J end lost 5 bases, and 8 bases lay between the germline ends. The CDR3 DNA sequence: TGCAGCGTTGAAGGCGCGAAATATGGCTACACCTTC. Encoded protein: CSVEGAKYGYTF.

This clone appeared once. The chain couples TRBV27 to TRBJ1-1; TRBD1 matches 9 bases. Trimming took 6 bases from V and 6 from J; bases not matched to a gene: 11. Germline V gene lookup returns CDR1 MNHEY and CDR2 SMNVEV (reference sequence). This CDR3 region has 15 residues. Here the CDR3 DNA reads TGTGCCAGCAGCATTCCCGGGACAGGGTTCCCTGAAGCTTTCTTT. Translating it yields CASSIPGTGFPEAFF.

The CDR3 DNA sequence: TGTGCCAGCAGCAATGGACTATCCGCTGAGCAGTTCTTC. It translates to CASSNGLSAEQFF. The rearrangement links TRBV6-2 or TRBV6-3 to TRBJ2-1; TRBD2 might be the D (6 bases). In germline, CDR1 is MNHEY, CDR2 SVGEGT. The CDR3 spans 13 residues. The V and J ends lost 6 bases and 9 bases respectively, with 15 bases between them.

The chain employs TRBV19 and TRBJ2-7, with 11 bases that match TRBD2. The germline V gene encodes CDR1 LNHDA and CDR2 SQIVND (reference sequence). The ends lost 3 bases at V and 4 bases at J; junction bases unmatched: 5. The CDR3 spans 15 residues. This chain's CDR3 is CASSIFLAGGYEQYF. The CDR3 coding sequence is TGTGCCAGTAGTATTTTCCTAGCGGGGGGTTACGAGCAGTACTTC.

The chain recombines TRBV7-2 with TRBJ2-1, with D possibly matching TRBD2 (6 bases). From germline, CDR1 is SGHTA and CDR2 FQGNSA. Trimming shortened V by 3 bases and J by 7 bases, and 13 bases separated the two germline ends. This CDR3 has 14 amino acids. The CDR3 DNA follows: TGTGCCAGCAGCTTTATCGGGAGCCTTAATGAGCAGTTCTTC. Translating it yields CASSFIGSLNEQFF.

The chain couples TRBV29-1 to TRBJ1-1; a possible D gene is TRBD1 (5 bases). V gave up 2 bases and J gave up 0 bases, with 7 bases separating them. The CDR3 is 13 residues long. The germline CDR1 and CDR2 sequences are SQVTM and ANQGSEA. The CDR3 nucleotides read TGCAGCGTTGAAAAGGGGCTGAACACTGAAGCTTTCTTT. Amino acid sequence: CSVEKGLNTEAFF.

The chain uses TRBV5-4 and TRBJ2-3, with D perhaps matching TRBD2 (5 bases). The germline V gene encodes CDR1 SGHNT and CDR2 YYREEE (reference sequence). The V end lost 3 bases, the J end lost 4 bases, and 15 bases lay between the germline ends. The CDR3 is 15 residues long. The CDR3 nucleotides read TGTGCCAGCAGCTGGAGCGGTAGTGGGTCAGATACGCAGTATTTT. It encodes CASSWSGSGSDTQYF. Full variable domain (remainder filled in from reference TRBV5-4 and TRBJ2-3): ETGVTQSPTHLIKTRGQQVTLRCSSQSGHNTVSWYQQALGQGPQFIFQYYREEENGRGNFPPRFSGLQFPNYSSELNVNALELDDSALYLCASSWSGSGSDTQYFGPGTRLTVL.